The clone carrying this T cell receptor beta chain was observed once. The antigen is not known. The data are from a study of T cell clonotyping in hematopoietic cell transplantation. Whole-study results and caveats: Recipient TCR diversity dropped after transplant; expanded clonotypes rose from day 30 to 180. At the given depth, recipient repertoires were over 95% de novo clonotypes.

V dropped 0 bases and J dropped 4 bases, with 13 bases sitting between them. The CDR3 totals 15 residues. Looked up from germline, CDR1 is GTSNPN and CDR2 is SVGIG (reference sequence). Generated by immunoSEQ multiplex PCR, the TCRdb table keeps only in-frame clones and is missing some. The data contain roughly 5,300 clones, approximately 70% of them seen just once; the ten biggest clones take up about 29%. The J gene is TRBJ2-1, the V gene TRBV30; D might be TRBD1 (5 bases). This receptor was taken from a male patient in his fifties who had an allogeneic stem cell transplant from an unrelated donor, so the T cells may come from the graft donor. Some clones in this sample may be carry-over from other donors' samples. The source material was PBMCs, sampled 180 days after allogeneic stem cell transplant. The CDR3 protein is CAWSVGVGLYNEQFF. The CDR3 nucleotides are TGTGCCTGGAGTGTAGGGGTAGGCCTTTACAATGAGCAGTTCTTC. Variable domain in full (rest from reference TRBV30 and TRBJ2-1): SQTIHQWPATLVQPVGSPLSLECTVEGTSNPNLYWYRQAAGRGLQLLFYSVGIGQISSEVPQNLSASRPQDRQFILSSKKLLLSDSGFYLCAWSVGVGLYNEQFFGPGTRLTVL.